The clone carrying this T cell receptor beta chain has only a few counts. Its antigen is as yet unknown. Sequenced material consisted of expressed TCRB transcripts (all of the isolated RNA was reverse transcribed). Clones were read by immunoSEQ multiplex PCR, and TCRdb kept only the in-frame ones, dropping some. The sample yields about 120,000 clones, roughly 17% seen once. The source of the sample is a study of beta chain features in type 1 diabetes. Study results and caveats: In all four CD4+ subsets, TCRB CDR3 length was significantly, moderately reduced in type 1 diabetes. Still unanswered here is whether HLA type influences TCRB rearrangement. When VDJ junctions were examined, type 1 diabetes patients showed fewer insertions and more deletions.

The CDR3 is made up of 16 amino acids. V dropped 2 bases and J dropped 0; count of bases not matched to a gene: 6. The germline CDR1 and CDR2 sequences are SEHNR and FQNEAQ (reference sequence). Specimen: central memory CD4+ T cells from blood. The chain has TRBV7-9 and TRBJ2-5; 7 bases agree with TRBD1. This TCR was recovered from a man in his thirties or forties with type 1 diabetes. This chain's CDR3 is CASSLLGQADQETQYF. The CDR3 region has the DNA TGTGCCAGCAGCTTACTCGGACAGGCCGACCAAGAGACCCAGTACTTC.